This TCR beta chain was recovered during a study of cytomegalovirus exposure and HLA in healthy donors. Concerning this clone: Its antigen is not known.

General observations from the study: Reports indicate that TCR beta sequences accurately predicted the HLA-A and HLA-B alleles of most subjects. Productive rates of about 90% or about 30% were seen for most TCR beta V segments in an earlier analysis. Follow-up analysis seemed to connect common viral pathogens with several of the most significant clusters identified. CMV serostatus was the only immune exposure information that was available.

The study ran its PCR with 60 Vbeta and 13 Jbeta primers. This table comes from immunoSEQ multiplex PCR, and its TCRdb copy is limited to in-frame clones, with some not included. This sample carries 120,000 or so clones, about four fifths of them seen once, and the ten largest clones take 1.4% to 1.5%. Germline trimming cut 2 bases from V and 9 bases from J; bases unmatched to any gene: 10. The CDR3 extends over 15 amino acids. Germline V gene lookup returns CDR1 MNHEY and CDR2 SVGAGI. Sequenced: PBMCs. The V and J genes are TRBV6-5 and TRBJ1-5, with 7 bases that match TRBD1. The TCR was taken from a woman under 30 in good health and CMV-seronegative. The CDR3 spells CASSYMPGGNWPQHF. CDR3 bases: TGTGCCAGCAGTTACATGCCAGGGGGTAATTGGCCCCAGCATTTT.